This T cell receptor beta chain was captured in a study of blood T cell repertoires in COVID-19. Study-level information: Sources were T cells, B-cell-depleted T cells, or PBMCs; the material itself was cDNA or gDNA.

This clone was detected only once. CDR3 length: 16 amino acids. V was pared by 1 base and J by 4 bases, with 15 bases between. Germline values: CDR1 SGHNT, CDR2 YYREEE (reference sequence). Repertoires were generated with immunoSEQ multiplex PCR, while TCRdb's copy carries only in-frame clones and drops some. The data contain approximately 170,000 clones, roughly 84% of them singletons. Sequencing input: peripheral blood. V and J are TRBV5-4 and TRBJ2-1, with a tentative D call TRBD2 (5 bases). This TCR came from a woman older than 75 with active or convalescent COVID-19. The CDR3 DNA reads as TGTGCCAGCAGCTTGAAGGAGTCTTCGGGGTACAATGAGCAGTTCTTC. This gives the protein CASSLKESSGYNEQFF.